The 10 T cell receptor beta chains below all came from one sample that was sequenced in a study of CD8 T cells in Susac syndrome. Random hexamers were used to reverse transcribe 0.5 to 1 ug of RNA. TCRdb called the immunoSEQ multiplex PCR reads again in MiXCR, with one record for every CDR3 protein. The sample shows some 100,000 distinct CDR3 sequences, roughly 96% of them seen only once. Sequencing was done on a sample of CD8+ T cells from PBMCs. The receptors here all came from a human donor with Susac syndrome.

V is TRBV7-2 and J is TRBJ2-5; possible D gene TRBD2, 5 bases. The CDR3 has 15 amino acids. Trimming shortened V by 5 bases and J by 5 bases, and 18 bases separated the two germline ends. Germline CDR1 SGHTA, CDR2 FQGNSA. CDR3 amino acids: CASSPPGVGAETQYF. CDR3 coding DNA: TGTGCCAGCAGCCCCCCCGGGGTCGGCGCGGAGACCCAGTACTTC.

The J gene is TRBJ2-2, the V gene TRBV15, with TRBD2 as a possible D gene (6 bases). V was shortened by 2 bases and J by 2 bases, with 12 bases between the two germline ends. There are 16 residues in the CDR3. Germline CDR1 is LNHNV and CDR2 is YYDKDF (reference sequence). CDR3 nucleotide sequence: TGTGCCACCAGCAGAATAGCGGCTTCAAACACCGGGGAGCTGTTTTTT. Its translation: CATSRIAASNTGELFF.

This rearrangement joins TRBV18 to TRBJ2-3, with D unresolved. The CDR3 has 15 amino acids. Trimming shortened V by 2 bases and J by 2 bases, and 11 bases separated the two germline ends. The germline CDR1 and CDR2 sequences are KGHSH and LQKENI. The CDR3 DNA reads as TGTGCCAGCTCACCAAGGATAGGAAACACAGATACGCAGTATTTT. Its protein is CASSPRIGNTDTQYF. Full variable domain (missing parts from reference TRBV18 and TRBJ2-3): NAGVMQNPRHLVRRRGQEARLRCSPMKGHSHVYWYRQLPEEGLKFMVYLQKENIIDESGMPKERFSAEFPKEGPSILRIQQVVRGDSAAYFCASSPRIGNTDTQYFGPGTRLTVL.

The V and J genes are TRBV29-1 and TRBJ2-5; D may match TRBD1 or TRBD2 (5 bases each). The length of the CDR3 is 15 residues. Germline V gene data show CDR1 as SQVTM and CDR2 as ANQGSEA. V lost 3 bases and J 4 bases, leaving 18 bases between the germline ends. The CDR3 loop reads CSVEDWGKGRETQYF. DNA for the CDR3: TGCAGCGTTGAGGATTGGGGGAAGGGGCGAGAGACCCAGTACTTC.

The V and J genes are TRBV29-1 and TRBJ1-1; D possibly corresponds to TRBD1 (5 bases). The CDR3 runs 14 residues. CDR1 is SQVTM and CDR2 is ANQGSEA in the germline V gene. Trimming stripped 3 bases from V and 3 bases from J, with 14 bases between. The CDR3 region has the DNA TGCAGCGTTGAGACGGCGCGGGGGGACACTGAAGCTTTCTTT. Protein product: CSVETARGDTEAFF.

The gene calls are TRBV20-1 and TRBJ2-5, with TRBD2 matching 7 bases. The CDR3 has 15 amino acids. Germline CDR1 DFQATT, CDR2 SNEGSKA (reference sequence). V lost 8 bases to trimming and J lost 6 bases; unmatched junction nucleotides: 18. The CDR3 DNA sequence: TGCAGTACCATGGGAGGCGGGAGTGGTCTGAAGACCCAGTACTTC. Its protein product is CSTMGGGSGLKTQYF.

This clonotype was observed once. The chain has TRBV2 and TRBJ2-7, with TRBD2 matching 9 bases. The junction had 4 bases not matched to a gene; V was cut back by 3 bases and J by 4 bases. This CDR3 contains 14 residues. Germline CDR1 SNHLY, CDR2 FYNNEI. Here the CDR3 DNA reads TGTGCCAGCAGTGACGCGGGGGGGGAGTACGAGCAGTACTTC. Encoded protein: CASSDAGGEYEQYF.

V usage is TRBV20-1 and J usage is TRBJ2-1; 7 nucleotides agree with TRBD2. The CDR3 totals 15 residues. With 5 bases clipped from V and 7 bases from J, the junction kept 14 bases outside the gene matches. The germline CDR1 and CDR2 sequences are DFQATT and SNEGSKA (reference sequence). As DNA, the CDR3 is TGCAGTGCTGCCAAAACTAGCGAAAGATTGAATGAGCAGTTCTTC. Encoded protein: CSAAKTSERLNEQFF.

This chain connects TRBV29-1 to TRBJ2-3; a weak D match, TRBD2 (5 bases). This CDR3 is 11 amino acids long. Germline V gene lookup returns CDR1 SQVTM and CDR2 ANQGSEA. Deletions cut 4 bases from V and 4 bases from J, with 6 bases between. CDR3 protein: CSVVGADTQYF. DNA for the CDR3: TGCAGCGTTGTCGGGGCAGATACGCAGTATTTT.

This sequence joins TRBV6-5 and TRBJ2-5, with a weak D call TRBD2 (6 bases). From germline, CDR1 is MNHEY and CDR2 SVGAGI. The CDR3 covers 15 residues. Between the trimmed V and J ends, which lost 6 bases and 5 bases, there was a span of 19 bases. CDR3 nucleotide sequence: TGTGCCAGCAGCCTGAACCCGGGGAGCGGGGAGACCCAGTACTTC. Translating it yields CASSLNPGSGETQYF.